The next 19 T cell receptor beta chains were all read from a single sample in a study of prognosis after radiotherapy for stage I lung cancer (dated by TCRdb to the early 2020s). These reads were obtained on an Illumina HiSeq 3000. Two rounds of multiplex PCR on genomic DNA were used to amplify the TCR beta CDR3 region. The first PCR round used primers specific to each TRBV and TRBJ gene, and the primer sequences were filed in Chinese patent CN105087789A. TCRdb itself trimmed the public reads at Q25 with fastp, ran MiXCR and retained productive beta chains. Every distinct CDR3 protein forms one entry, paired with its most common genes and DNA. This sample has 45,000 to 70,000 distinct CDR3 sequences in its table, and more than 20% of those were observed once. The ten largest clonotypes hold 7.5% of the sample. The input for sequencing was PBMCs, taken before or after stereotactic body radiation therapy (not recorded which). The origin of the receptors is a donor over 45 with non-small cell lung cancer.

This clonotype was detected many times. This chain joins TRBV5-1 and TRBJ2-5; D is unresolved. CDR1 is SGHRS, CDR2 YFSETQ, per germline. The V end lost 4 bases, the J end lost 4 bases, and 14 bases lay between the germline ends. CDR3 size: 14 residues. The CDR3 DNA reads TGCGCCAGCAGCCGTGAAAGGAGCCGAGAGACCCAGTACTTC. Its protein product is CASSRERSRETQYF.

This clonotype was recorded at least ten times. V and J are TRBV9 and TRBJ2-3; 10 bases map to TRBD2. The germline V gene encodes CDR1 SGDLS and CDR2 YYNGEE. This CDR3 spans 16 amino acids. With V trimmed by 0 bases and J by 6 bases, 7 bases remained unmatched. The CDR3 spells CASSVARAGGRDTQYF. In DNA, the CDR3 is TGTGCCAGCAGCGTAGCTCGAGCGGGGGGGCGGGATACGCAGTATTTT.

This clonotype came up many times. The chain uses TRBV11-2 and TRBJ1-1; D gene ambiguous. The germline V gene encodes CDR1 SGHAT and CDR2 FQNNGV. V was trimmed by 2 bases and J by 4 bases, leaving 11 bases between them. The CDR3 has 14 amino acids. Here the CDR3 reads CASSLNSVGTEAFF. In DNA form, the CDR3 reads TGTGCCAGCAGCTTAAACTCGGTGGGCACTGAAGCTTTCTTT.

This clonotype was counted ten times or more. This chain links TRBV27 with TRBJ2-2, with D uncertain. CDR1 is MNHEY, CDR2 SMNVEV, per germline (reference sequence). Trimming pared 2 bases from V and 1 base from J, leaving 5 bases between. The length of the CDR3 is 14 residues. The CDR3 region is CASSLGVNTGELFF. Written as DNA, the CDR3 is TGTGCCAGCAGTTTAGGAGTGAACACCGGGGAGCTGTTTTTT.

This clonotype was recorded many times. The chain joins TRBV6-1 to TRBJ1-3; TRBD1 might be the D (5 bases). This CDR3 region has 17 residues. CDR1 is MNHNS, CDR2 SASEGT, per germline. With 7 bases removed from V and 0 bases from J, the gap between germline ends came to 19 bases. The CDR3 sequence: CASTIKRLGLSGNTIYF. CDR3 sequence (DNA): TGTGCCAGCACCATCAAGAGGCTGGGGCTCTCTGGAAACACCATATATTTT.

This clonotype was seen at least ten times. The chain couples TRBV29-1 to TRBJ2-3; unclear D gene. CDR1 is SQVTM and CDR2 is ANQGSEA in the germline V gene. V was shortened by 4 bases and J by 0 bases, with 17 bases between the two germline ends. The CDR3 spans 16 residues. CDR3 DNA: TGCAGCGTTGTGGGCCAAGTTGGTGGGAGCACAGATACGCAGTATTTT. This encodes CSVVGQVGGSTDTQYF.

This chain joins TRBV6-9 and TRBJ1-5; D not certain. Trimming shortened V by 3 bases and J by 1 base, and 10 bases separated the two germline ends. Per the germline V gene, CDR1 is MNHGY and CDR2 is SVAAGI. The CDR3 extends over 15 amino acids. The CDR3 bases are TGTGCCAGCAGTTACTCTGTGGAAAGCAATCAGCCCCAGCATTTT. This sequence encodes CASSYSVESNQPQHF.

Turning to this clonotype: A much larger clone sits a single nucleotide away, making a read error possible. The rearrangement links TRBV9 to TRBJ2-3; either TRBD1 or TRBD2 may supply D (5 bases each). Trimming left V 4 bases short and J 5 bases short, with 20 bases between. CDR3 size: 16 residues. Germline V gene sequence: CDR1 SGDLS, CDR2 YYNGEE. In DNA, the CDR3 is TGTGCCAGCAGCACTTCCGGGGCCCGATCCCGAGATACGCAGTATTTT. It is translated as CASSTSGARSRDTQYF.

To note about this clonotype: A much larger clone is a single base away; this may be a read error. The chain employs TRBV5-6 and TRBJ1-5, with D possibly being TRBD1 (5 bases). Germline V gene sequence: CDR1 SGHDT, CDR2 YYEEEE. V was shortened by 6 bases and J by 7 bases, with 11 bases between the two germline ends. There are 12 residues in the CDR3. CDR3 sequence (DNA): TGTGCCAGCATCTATGGGGGACAGCCCCAGCATTTT. Translated: CASIYGGQPQHF.

This clonotype was seen many times. The chain carries TRBV13 and TRBJ2-7, with 10 bases fitting TRBD1. V lost 5 bases and J lost 5; bases outside the gene matches: 6. The CDR3 has 14 residues. Germline V gene sequence: CDR1 PRHDT, CDR2 FYEKMQ (reference sequence). CDR3 sequence: CASSPPGQGNEQYF. The CDR3 region has the DNA TGTGCCAGCAGCCCCCCGGGACAGGGGAACGAGCAGTACTTC.

Of note for this clonotype: The germline gene is not matched at one end of the junction; a read error may be the cause. V gene TRBV5-1 combines with J gene TRBJ2-3; TRBD1 matches 7 bases. The CDR3 has 14 residues. Germline loops: CDR1 SGHRS, CDR2 YFSETQ. CDR3 in DNA: TGCGCCGGCAGCCCCGACAGGGCCACAGATAAGCAGTATTTT. It is translated as CAGSPDRATDKQYF.

Turning to this clonotype: A read error is the likely source, as a far larger clone sits one nucleotide away. CDR3 sequence: CARSYLRAQGRTDTQYF. CDR3 coding DNA: TGTGCCAGAAGTTACCTGAGAGCGCAGGGCAGGACAGATACGCAGTATTTT. This chain joins TRBV6-8 and TRBJ2-3, with D perhaps matching TRBD1 (5 bases). Germline CDR1 and CDR2: MNHGY and SAAAGT. This CDR3 is built from 17 residues.

The chain is built from TRBV11-1 and TRBJ2-2; the D gene is possibly TRBD1 (6 bases). The germline gives CDR1 SGHAT, CDR2 FQDESV (reference sequence). V lost 5 bases, J lost 15 bases, and 25 bases lay in between. The length of the CDR3 is 15 residues. The CDR3: CASSHQGTLPGKLFF. The CDR3 region has the DNA TGTGCCAGCAGCCATCAAGGGACACTTCCCGGGAAGTTGTTTTTT. The whole variable domain, filled in from reference TRBV11-1 and TRBJ2-2, reads EAEVAQSPRYKITEKSQAVAFWCDPISGHATLYWYRQILGQGPELLVQFQDESVVDDSQLPKDRFSAERLKGVDSTLKIQPAELGDSAMYLCASSHQGTLPGKLFFGEGSRLTVL.

Note on this clonotype: With only one base between it and a far larger clone, this is likely a read error. The genes are TRBV7-9 and TRBJ2-7; D unclear. CDR1 SEHNR and CDR2 FQNEAQ come from the germline V gene (reference sequence). The CDR3 covers 13 residues. V lost 1 base, J lost 7 bases, and 11 bases lay in between. CDR3: CASSLGPNNEQYF. The CDR3, as DNA: TGTGCCAGCAGCTTAGGGCCGAACAATGAGCAGTACTTC.

This clonotype was counted at least ten times. The rearrangement uses TRBV30 and TRBJ1-1; D is perhaps TRBD1 (5 bases). V shed 0 bases and J shed 5 bases, with 10 bases lying between them. From germline, CDR1 is GTSNPN and CDR2 SVGIG (reference sequence). This CDR3 contains 13 residues. The CDR3 DNA is TGTGCCTGGAGTGTATCAGGGTTTACTGAAGCTTTCTTT. It translates to CAWSVSGFTEAFF. The full variable domain, with the rest looked up from reference TRBV30 and TRBJ1-1, is SQTIHQWPATLVQPVGSPLSLECTVEGTSNPNLYWYRQAAGRGLQLLFYSVGIGQISSEVPQNLSASRPQDRQFILSSKKLLLSDSGFYLCAWSVSGFTEAFFGQGTRLTVV.

Regarding this clonotype: Only one base separates this from a far larger clonotype, so it likely reflects a read error. The chain joins TRBV7-9 to TRBJ2-3; no clear D. V was clipped by 6 bases and J by 5 bases, with 9 bases between them. Germline values: CDR1 SEHNR, CDR2 FQNEAQ (reference sequence). This CDR3 has 12 residues. This CDR3 is CASRLRRDTQYF. CDR3 nucleotides: TGTGCCAGCAGATTGAGGAGAGATACGCAGTATTTT.

There are many counts of this clonotype. The chain has TRBV27 and TRBJ1-2; no clear D gene. V gave up 5 bases and J gave up 7 bases, with 14 bases separating them. From germline, CDR1 is MNHEY and CDR2 SMNVEV (reference sequence). This CDR3 spans 13 amino acids. DNA for the CDR3: TGTGCCAGCAGTACCAACCGTTTAGGTGGCTACACCTTC. Protein product: CASSTNRLGGYTF.

In regard to this clonotype: A much larger clonotype is one base distant, so this may be a read error. The V call is TRBV5-4, the J call TRBJ2-3; a possible D gene is TRBD2 (6 bases). The CDR3 runs 11 residues. Germline V CDR1 and CDR2: SGHNT, YYREEE (reference sequence). CDR3 bases: TGTGCCAACAGCTTGGGAGGTACGCAGTATTTT. Protein: CANSLGGTQYF.

A note on this clonotype: A far larger clone is one base from this, pointing to a likely read error. The chain employs TRBV12-3 or TRBV12-4 and TRBJ2-1, with 11 positions matching TRBD2. CDR3 length equals 17 residues. Written as DNA, the CDR3 is TGTGCCAGCAGCCACCCCCGTTTAGCGGGGGGGCAGGATGAGAAGTTCTTC. Amino acid sequence: CASSHPRLAGGQDEKFF.